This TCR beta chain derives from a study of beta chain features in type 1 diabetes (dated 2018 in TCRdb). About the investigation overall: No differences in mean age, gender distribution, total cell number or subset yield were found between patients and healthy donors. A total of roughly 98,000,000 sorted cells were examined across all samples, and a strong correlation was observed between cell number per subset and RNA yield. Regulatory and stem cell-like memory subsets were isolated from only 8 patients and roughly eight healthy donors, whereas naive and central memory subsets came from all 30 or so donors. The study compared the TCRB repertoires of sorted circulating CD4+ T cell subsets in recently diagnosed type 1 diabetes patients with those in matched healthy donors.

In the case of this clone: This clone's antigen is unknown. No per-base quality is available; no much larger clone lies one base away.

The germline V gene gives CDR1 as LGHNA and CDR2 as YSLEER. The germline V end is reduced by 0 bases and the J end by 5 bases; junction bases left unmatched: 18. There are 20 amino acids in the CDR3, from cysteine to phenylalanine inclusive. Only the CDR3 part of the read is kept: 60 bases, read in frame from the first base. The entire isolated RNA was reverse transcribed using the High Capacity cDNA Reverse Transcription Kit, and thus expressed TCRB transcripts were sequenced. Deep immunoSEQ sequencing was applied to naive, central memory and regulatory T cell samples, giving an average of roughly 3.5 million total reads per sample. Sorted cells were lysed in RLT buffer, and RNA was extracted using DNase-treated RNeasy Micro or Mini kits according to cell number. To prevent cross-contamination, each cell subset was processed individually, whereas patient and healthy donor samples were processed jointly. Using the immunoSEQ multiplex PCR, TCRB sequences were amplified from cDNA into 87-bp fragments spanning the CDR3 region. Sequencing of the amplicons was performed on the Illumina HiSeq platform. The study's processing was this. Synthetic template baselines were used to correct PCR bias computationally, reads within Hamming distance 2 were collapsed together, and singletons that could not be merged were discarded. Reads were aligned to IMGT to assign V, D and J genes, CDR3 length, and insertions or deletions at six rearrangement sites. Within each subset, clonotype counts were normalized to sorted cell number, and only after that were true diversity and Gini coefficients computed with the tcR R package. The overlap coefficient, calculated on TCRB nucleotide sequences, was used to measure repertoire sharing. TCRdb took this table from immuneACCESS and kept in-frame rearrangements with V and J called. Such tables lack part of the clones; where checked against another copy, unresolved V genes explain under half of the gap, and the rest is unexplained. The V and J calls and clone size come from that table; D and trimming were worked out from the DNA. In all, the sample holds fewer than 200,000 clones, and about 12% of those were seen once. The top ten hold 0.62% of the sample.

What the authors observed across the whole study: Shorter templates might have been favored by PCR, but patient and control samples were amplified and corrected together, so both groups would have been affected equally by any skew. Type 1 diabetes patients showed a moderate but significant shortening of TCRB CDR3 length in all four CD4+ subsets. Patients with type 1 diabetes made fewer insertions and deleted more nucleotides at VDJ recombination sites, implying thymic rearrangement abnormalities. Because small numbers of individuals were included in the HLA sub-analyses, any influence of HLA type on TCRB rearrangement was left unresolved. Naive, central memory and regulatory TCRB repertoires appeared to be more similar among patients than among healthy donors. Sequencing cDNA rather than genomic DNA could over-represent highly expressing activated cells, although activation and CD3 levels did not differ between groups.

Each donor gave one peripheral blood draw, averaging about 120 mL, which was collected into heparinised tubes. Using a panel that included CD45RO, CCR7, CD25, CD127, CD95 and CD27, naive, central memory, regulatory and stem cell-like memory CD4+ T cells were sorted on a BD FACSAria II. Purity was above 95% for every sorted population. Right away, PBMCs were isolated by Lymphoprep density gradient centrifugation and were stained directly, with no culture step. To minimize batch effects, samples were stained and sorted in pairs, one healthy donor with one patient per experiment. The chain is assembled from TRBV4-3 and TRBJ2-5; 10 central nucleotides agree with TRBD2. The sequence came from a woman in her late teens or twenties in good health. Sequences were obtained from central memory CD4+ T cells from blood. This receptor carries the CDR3 CASSQDIAGGGGVYRETQYF. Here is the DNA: TGCGCCAGCAGCCAAGACATAGCGGGAGGAGGGGGGGTCTACCGGGAGACCCAGTACTTC.